This T cell receptor (beta chain) was captured by sequencing in a study of T cells expressing NK-cell markers. Study-wide findings and caveats: In a few donors, dominant clonotypes made up about 28.3-65% of CD3+CD56-NKG2C+ cells.

Notes on this clonotype: Its antigen is unidentified.

Libraries used 5'RACE template switching adding universal primer site and UMIs. Each CDR3 protein gets one entry in TCRdb, which reprocessed the 5' RACE reads and gives no DNA. The record lists about half a million distinct CDR3 sequences, of which the ten most abundant hold approximately 1.4%. In germline, CDR1 is MNHNS, CDR2 SASEGT. The CDR3 length is 15 residues. Sequenced: blood T cells: a sorted CD56 or NKG2C T cell subset, CD4+ or CD8+ T cells, or bulk PBMC T cells (not recorded which). The chain employs TRBV6-1 and TRBJ2-7; TCRdb names TRBD1, which stays unverified in the absence of DNA. The sequence was collected from a woman between 50 and 59 years old in good health. The CDR3 is CASSRRGAGALEQYF.